This T cell receptor (beta chain) appears in the sequencing data of a study of blood T cell repertoires in COVID-19 (dated by TCRdb to about 2020). Looking at the study overall: Samples covering the acute and convalescent phases of COVID-19 were provided by collaborators in the United States, Italy and Spain. The prospective study material was composed of cDNA or gDNA derived from T cells, B-cell-depleted T cells, or PBMCs. Subjects who had been exposed to COVID-19, were actively infected with it, or had recovered from it provided the deeply sampled blood TCRbeta repertoires that made up the dataset. A freely available public database, intended as a resource for researchers studying the immune response to SARS-CoV-2, is where the repertoires were released. The samples were drawn from two sources: the first 160 participants of the ongoing ImmuneRACE study, and 1,000 to 1,500 subjects contributed by 6 global collaborators. Nearly every sample came with metadata listing a de-identified subject ID, COVID-19 status, age in years and sex. HLA class I and class II types, where available, came from metadata supplied by the sample provider rather than from assay-based typing.

The paper as a whole reports these results and caveats: Clinical and demographic metadata were provided uncurated, with the amount varying by source and participant.

Each collaborating institution followed its own protocols to collect whole blood in K2EDTA tubes. For TCRbeta analysis, collaborators shipped samples as frozen whole blood, isolated PBMCs, or DNA extracted from either of those sample types. To note about this clone: Its antigen is currently not known. No qualities accompany the bases; no much larger clone lies one base away.

TCRbeta CDR3 regions were amplified from genomic DNA by means of the immunoSEQ Assay, a bias-controlled multiplex PCR. The paper's processing steps were these. The number of nucleated cells in each sample was estimated from the amplification of reference gene primers within the assay. To quantify the absolute abundance of each unique TCRbeta CDR3 rearrangement, sequence reads were collapsed and filtered. For each sample, productive Simpson clonality was calculated by taking the square root of Simpson's diversity index across productive rearrangements. The immuneACCESS repertoire file appears here via TCRdb, limited to in-frame rearrangements. These files lack a portion of the clones; in checked studies, under half of the deficit traces to unresolved V genes, and the cause of the others is not known. V and J calls plus clone size are reproduced from that table; the DNA served to infer D and trimming. The sample data list approximately 150,000 clones, and around nine tenths of these were observed just once. Around 1.5% of the sample belongs to the ten largest clones.

Sequencing was performed on peripheral blood. This receptor was identified in a human donor in a cohort sampled during active COVID-19.

The DNA sequence follows: TGTGCCAGCAGCCCCCGTGGTCTCCCAGATGGCTACACCTTC. Its product reads: CASSPRGLPDGYTF. The rearrangement joined TRBV6-6 to TRBJ1-2, with no reliable assignment of the D segment. The junction shows trimming of 6 bases on V and 6 bases on J, plus 17 bases between the germline ends. CDR1 MNHNY and CDR2 SVGAGI are derived from the germline V gene (reference sequence). The CDR3 covers 14 residues, taking in both the cysteine and the phenylalanine. CDR3 DNA only is kept here, 42 bases in frame from base 1.